The present TCR beta chain was sequenced within a study of blood T cell repertoires in COVID-19. Original processing notes: Reference gene primer amplification yielded estimated nucleated cell counts. TCRdb's table, derived via immunoSEQ multiplex PCR, lists solely in-frame clones and lacks some. D and trimming were read from the DNA, whereas the V and J calls and clone size are those reported in that table. The sample shows about 200,000 clones, about 82% of them seen only once. Residents of 20 to 25 US areas, aged roughly 18 to 90 years, made up the participants. The study assigned cohorts using participant-reported clinical history. The sample was PBMCs or T cells enriched from blood (not recorded which). The receptor comes from a man aged 35-49 years with acute COVID-19.

CDR3 sequence (DNA): TGTGCCAGCAGTTACTCGGAGAGGCCCCAGCATTTT. It codes for CASSYSERPQHF. J is TRBJ1-5 and V is TRBV6-6; D not resolved. The CDR3 covers 12 residues. CDR1 is MNHNY and CDR2 is SVGAGI in the germline V gene (reference sequence). The ends were cut back, 0 bases at V and 9 bases at J, with 6 bases in the middle.